This TCR beta chain was observed in a study of T cells in Graves' hyperthyroidism and ophthalmopathy. Researchers took RNA transcripts and amplified the TCR beta CDR3 regions from them. The TCR CDR3 first-round RT-PCR relied on the HTBI primer set. TCRdb recomputed calls from the multiplex PCR reads with MiXCR, one row per CDR3 protein. The sample has 350,000 or so distinct CDR3 sequences; around 18% are singletons. Trimming cost V 4 bases and J 3 bases, with 12 bases left between them. Germline lookup yields CDR1 MNHEY and CDR2 SVGEGT. This CDR3 region has 14 residues. This clonotype showed up many times.

This chain joins TRBV6-2 or TRBV6-3 and TRBJ2-5; perhaps TRBD1 as D (6 bases). This sequence was found in a woman aged 40 to 50 with Graves' ophthalmopathy. The specimen was blood. The CDR3 DNA is TGTGCCAGCAGTTTCCTCAGGGGAGAAGAGACCCAGTACTTC. It translates to CASSFLRGEETQYF.